This note documents a single T cell receptor beta chain sequence. The data are from a study of blood T cell repertoires in COVID-19. Only in-frame clones appear in the TCRdb table, and some are missing; sequencing was by immunoSEQ multiplex PCR. This sample has roughly 190,000 clones; around 83% occur once, and the top ten carry 6% to 7.5%. This CDR3 comprises 13 residues. In germline, CDR1 is MNHEY, CDR2 SVGEGT. V shed 7 bases and J 8 bases; nucleotides not matched to a gene: 7. The chain has TRBV6-2 or TRBV6-3 and TRBJ2-1; 8 bases align to TRBD1. Sequencing was done on a sample of peripheral blood. The sequence was obtained from an elderly woman in a cohort sampled during active or convalescent COVID-19. The CDR3 region is CASNPQGGDEQFF. The CDR3 coding sequence is TGTGCCAGCAACCCACAGGGGGGCGATGAGCAGTTCTTC.